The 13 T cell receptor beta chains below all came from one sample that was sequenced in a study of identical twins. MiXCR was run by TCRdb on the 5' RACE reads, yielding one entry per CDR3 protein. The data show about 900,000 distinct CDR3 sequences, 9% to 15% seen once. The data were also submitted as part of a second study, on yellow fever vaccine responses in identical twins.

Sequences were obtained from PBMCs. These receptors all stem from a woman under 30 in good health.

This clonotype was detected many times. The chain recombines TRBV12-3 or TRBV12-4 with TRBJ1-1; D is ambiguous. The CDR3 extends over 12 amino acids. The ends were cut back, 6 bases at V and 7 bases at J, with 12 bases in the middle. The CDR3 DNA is TGTGCCAGCAGCTGGGGTTTGCGTGAAGCTTTCTTT. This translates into CASSWGLREAFF.

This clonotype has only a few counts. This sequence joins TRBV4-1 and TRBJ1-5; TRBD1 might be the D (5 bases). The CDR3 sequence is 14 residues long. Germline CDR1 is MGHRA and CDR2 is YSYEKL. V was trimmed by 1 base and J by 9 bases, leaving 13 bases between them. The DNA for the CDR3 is TGCGCCAGCAGCCAAGTCGGGCCAGGGTGGCCCCAGCATTTT. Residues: CASSQVGPGWPQHF.

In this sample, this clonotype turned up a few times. The CDR3 coding sequence is TGTGCCAGCAGCAAAGGGACAGGGGAGACTCAGCCCCAGCATTTT. Protein: CASSKGTGETQPQHF. The chain has TRBV3-1 and TRBJ1-5; TRBD1 matches at 10 bases. This CDR3 is built from 15 residues. J gave up 6 bases and V 5 bases, and 7 bases lay outside the gene matches. Germline values: CDR1 LGHDT, CDR2 YNNKEL (reference sequence).

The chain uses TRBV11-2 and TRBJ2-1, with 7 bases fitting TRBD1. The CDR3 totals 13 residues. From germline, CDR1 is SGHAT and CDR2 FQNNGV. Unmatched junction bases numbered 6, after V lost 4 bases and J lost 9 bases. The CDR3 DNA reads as TGTGCCAGCAGCTGGACAGGCCCGATTGAGCAGTTCTTC. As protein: CASSWTGPIEQFF.

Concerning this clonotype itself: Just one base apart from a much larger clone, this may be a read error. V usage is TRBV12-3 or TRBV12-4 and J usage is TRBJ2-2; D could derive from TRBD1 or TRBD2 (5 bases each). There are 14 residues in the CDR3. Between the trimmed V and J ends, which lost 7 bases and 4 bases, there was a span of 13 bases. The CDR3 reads CASKRDPSTGELFF. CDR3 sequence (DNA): TGTGCCAGCAAACGGGACCCGAGCACCGGGGAGCTGTTTTTT.

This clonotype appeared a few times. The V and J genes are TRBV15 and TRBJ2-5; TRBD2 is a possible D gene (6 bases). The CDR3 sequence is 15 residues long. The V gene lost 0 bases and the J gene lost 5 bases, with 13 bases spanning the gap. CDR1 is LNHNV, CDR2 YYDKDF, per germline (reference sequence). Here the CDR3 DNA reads TGTGCCACCAGCAGAGATCTTGCGGGACGGGAGACCCAGTACTTC. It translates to CATSRDLAGRETQYF.

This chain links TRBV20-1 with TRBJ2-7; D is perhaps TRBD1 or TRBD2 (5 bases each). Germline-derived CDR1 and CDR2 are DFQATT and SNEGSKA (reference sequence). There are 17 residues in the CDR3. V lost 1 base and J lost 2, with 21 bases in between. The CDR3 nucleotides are TGCAGTGCTAGAGCTCCACCCCGGGACCAGTCGCCCTACGAGCAGTACTTC. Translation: CSARAPPRDQSPYEQYF.

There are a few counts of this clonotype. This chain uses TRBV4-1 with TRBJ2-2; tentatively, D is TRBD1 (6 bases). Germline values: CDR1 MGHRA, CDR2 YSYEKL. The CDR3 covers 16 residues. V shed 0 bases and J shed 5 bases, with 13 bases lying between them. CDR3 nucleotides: TGCGCCAGCAGCCAAGAGGGGGCAGGGCGAACCGGGGAGCTGTTTTTT. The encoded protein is CASSQEGAGRTGELFF.

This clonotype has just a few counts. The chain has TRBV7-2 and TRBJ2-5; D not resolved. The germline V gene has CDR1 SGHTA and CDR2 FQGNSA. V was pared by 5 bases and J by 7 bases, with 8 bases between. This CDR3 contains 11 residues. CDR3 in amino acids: CASSKLGTQYF. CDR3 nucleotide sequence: TGTGCCAGCAGCAAACTTGGGACCCAGTACTTC.

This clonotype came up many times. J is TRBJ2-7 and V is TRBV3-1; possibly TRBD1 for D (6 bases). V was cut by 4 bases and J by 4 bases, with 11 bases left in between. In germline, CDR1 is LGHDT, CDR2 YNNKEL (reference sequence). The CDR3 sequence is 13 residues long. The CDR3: CASSPGQSYEQYF. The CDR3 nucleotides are TGTGCCAGCAGCCCCGGACAGTCTTACGAGCAGTACTTC.

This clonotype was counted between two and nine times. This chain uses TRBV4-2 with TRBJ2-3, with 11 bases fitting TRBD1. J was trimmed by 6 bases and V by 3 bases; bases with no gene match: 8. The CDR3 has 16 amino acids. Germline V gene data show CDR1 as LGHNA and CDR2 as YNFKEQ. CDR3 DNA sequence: TGTGCCAGCAGCCACTGGGACAGGGGGTTTTTCGATACGCAGTATTTT. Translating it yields CASSHWDRGFFDTQYF.

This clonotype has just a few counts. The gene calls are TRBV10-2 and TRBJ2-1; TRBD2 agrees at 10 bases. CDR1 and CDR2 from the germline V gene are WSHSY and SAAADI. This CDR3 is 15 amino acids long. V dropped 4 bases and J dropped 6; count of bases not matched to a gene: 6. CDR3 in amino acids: CASSGIAGGPNEQFF. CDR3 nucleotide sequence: TGCGCCAGCAGTGGCATAGCGGGGGGACCCAATGAGCAGTTCTTC.

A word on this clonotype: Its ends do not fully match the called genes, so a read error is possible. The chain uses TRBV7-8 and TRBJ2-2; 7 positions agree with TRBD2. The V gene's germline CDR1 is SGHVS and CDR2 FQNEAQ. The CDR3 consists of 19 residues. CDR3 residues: CASSLVRLAASPKTGELFF. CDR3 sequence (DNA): TGTGCCAGCAGCTTAGTTCGCCTAGCGGCCTCCCCGAAGACCGGGGAGCTGTTTTTT.